This TCR beta chain derives from a study of blood T cells in healthy people across ages. J lost 3 bases, V lost 5 bases, and 12 bases had no gene match. Germline V CDR1 and CDR2: SEHNR, FQNEAQ (reference sequence). The CDR3 runs to 16 residues. It was with a sample-barcoded 5' primer and a J-beta primer mix that a second PCR of about 7 to 12 cycles was run. MiXCR was run by TCRdb on the 5' RACE reads, yielding one entry per CDR3 protein. This table has more than 650,000 distinct CDR3 sequences, 25% to 30% appearing once. This sample also belongs to another study, concerning T cells of mothers and their children. That work states: Regardless of relatedness, pairs show thymic selection shaping TCR recombination output in a similar manner.

The receptor comes from a boy between 5 and 17 years old in good health. The gene calls are TRBV7-9 and TRBJ1-2; TRBD1 aligns across 7 bases. Sequencing used blood. Here the CDR3 reads CASSPSGEGAYYGYTF. DNA of the CDR3: TGTGCCAGCAGCCCTAGTGGGGAGGGGGCATACTATGGCTACACCTTC. The whole variable domain, remainder taken from reference TRBV7-9 and TRBJ1-2, is DTGVSQNPRHKITKRGQNVTFRCDPISEHNRLYWYRQTLGQGPEFLTYFQNEAQLEKSRLLSDRFSAERPKGSFSTLEIQRTEQGDSAMYLCASSPSGEGAYYGYTFGSGTRLTVV.